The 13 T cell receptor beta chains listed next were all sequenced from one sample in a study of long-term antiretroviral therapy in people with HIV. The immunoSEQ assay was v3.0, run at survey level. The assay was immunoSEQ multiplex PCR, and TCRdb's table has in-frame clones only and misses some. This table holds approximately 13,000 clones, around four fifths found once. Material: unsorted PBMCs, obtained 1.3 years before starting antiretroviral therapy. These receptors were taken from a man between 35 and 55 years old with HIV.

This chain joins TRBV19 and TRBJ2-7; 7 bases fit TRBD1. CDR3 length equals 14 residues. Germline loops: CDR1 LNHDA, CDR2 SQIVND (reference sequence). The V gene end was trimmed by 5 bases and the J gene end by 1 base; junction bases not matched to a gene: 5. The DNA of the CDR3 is TGTGCCAGTAGTGTAACAGGGGAGTCCTACGAGCAGTACTTC. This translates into CASSVTGESYEQYF.

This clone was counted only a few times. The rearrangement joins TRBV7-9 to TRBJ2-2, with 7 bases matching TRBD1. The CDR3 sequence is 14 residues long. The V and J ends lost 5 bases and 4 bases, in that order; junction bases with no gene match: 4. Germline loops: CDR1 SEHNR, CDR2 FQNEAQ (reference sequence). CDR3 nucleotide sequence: TGTGCCAGCAGCCGACAGGGCGTCACCGGGGAGCTGTTTTTT. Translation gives CASSRQGVTGELFF.

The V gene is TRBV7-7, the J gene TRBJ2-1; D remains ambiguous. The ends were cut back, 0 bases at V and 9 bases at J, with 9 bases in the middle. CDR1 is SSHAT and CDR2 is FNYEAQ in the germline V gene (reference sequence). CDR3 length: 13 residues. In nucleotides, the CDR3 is TGTGCCAGCAGCTTAGCGGTTACAAGTGAGCAGTTCTTC. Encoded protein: CASSLAVTSEQFF.

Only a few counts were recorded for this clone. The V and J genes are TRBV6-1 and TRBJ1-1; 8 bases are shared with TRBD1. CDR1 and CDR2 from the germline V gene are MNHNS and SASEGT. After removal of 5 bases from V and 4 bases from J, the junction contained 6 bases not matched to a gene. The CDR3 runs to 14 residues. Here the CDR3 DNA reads TGTGCCAGCAGTAAGACCGGACAGGGCACTGAAGCTTTCTTT. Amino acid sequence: CASSKTGQGTEAFF.

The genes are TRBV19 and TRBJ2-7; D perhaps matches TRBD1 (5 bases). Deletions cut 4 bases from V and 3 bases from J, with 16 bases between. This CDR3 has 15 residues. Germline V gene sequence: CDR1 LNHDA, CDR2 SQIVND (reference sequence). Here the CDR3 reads CASSRGYDMSYEQYF. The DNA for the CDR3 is TGTGCCAGTAGTAGGGGCTATGACATGAGCTACGAGCAGTACTTC.

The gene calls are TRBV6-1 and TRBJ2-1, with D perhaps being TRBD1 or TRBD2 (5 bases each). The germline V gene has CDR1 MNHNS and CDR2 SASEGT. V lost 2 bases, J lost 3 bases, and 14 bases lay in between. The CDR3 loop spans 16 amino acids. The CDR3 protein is CASSETGWGFYNEQFF. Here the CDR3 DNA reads TGTGCCAGCAGTGAAACGGGATGGGGGTTCTACAATGAGCAGTTCTTC.

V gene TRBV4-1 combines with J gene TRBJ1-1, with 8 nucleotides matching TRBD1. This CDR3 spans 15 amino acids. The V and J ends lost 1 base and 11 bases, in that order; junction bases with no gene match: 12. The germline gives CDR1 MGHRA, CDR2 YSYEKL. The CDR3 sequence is CASSQAGQALFGAFF. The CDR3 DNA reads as TGCGCCAGCAGCCAAGCGGGACAGGCCTTGTTTGGGGCTTTCTTT.

CDR3 sequence: CASSLANSLYGYTF. In DNA form, the CDR3 reads TGTGCCAGCAGCTTGGCCAACAGCCTCTATGGCTACACCTTC. The chain has TRBV5-5 and TRBJ1-2, with D unresolved. Between the trimmed V and J ends, which lost 0 bases and 4 bases, there was a span of 10 bases. The CDR3 covers 14 residues. The germline V gene has CDR1 SGHKS and CDR2 YYEKEE (reference sequence).

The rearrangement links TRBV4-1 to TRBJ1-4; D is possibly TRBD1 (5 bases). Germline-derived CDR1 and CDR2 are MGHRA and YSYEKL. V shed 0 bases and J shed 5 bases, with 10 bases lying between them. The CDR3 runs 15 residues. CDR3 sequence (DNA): TGCGCCAGCAGCCAAGATTGGGGGGTAAATGAAAAACTGTTTTTT. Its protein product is CASSQDWGVNEKLFF.

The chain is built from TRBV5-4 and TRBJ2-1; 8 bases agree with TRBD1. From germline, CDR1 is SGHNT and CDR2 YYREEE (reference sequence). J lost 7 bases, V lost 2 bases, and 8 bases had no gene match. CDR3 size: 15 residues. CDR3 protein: CASSFRQGRVNEQFF. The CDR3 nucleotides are TGTGCCAGCAGCTTCCGACAGGGGAGAGTAAATGAGCAGTTCTTC.

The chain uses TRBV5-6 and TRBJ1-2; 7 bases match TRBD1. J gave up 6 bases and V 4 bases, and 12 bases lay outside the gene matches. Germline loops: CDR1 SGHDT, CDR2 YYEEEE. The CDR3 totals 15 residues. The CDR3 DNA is TGTGCCAGCAGCGGGACAGATACGGCGGGAAATGGCTACACCTTC. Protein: CASSGTDTAGNGYTF.

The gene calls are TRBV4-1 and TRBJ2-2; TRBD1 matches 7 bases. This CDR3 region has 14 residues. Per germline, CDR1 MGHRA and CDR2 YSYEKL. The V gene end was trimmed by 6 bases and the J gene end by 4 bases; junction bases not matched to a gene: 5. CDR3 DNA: TGCGCCAGCAGGCGCGACAGGGTCACCGGGGAGCTGTTTTTT. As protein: CASRRDRVTGELFF.

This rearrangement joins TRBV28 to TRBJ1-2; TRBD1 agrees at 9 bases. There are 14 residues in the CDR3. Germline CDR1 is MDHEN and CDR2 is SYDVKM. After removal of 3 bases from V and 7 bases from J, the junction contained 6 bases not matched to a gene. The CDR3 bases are TGTGCCAGCAGTTTGGACAGGGGTATGGGTGGCTACACCTTC. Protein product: CASSLDRGMGGYTF.